This T cell receptor beta chain was sequenced during a study of CD8 T cells in ankylosing spondylitis. Preparation of TCR beta libraries was done by quantitative 5'-RACE with molecular barcodes. TCRdb processed the 5' RACE reads anew with MiXCR; each CDR3 protein has one entry. Seen here are about 100,000 distinct CDR3 sequences, around 24% observed once, and the top ten hold more than 9%. Concerning this clonotype itself: What it binds is unknown.

Overall study findings and caveats: What appeared characteristic of ankylosing spondylitis blood was a TCR beta motif of eight highly homologous variants.

V was shortened by 7 bases and J by 4 bases, with 19 bases between the two germline ends. The CDR3 has 14 residues. Germline lookup yields CDR1 DFQATT and CDR2 SNEGSKA (reference sequence). The specimen sequenced was synovial fluid, either unsorted or a sorted T cell fraction (not recorded which). V usage is TRBV20-1 and J usage is TRBJ1-2; D might be TRBD1 (5 bases). The receptor's source is a male donor with ankylosing spondylitis. CDR3 bases: TGCAGTGTCGTACGAGGGGCAGACGGCTATGGCTACACCTTC. It codes for CSVVRGADGYGYTF.